This T cell receptor beta chain stems from a study of monozygotic twins with inflammatory bowel disease. General study findings and limits: A reduction in TCRbeta diversity (inverse Simpson) was seen in IBD patients relative to healthy co-twins. Added variability in patient repertoires may stem from differing immunosuppressive treatments.

Blood samples of about 2.5 ml were drawn from every donor. Concerning this clonotype: Its target is unknown.

TCR libraries each used approximately 4,000 ng of total RNA. TCRdb reprocessed the 5' RACE reads, keeping one entry per CDR3 protein, no DNA. Recorded here are about 300,000 distinct CDR3 sequences; the top ten clones represent 5.6%. Per the germline V gene, CDR1 is SGHVS and CDR2 is FQNEAQ. The CDR3 spans 15 residues. The V call is TRBV7-8, the J call TRBJ1-5; TCRdb's D call of TRBD1 is untestable without DNA. The TCR originated in a human donor with ulcerative colitis or Crohn's disease, or a healthy co-twin of an affected twin (not recorded which). The source material was blood. The CDR3 here is CASSLAGGPNQPQHF.